The T cell receptor beta chain under discussion was sequenced for a study of T-cell reconstitution after alpha-beta-depleted transplantation in children. Study conclusions and caveats: Newly produced T cells mostly provided counts and TCRbeta diversity after one year, as hyperexpanded clones declined. Diversity of TCRbeta at day 60 was high in some patients, arising from surviving recipient T cells and thymic progenitors. About two months after transplant, alpha-beta T cells reportedly came from several hundred expanded graft clones.

To note about this clonotype: As yet, its antigen is unknown.

It was with unique molecular identifiers that the TCRbeta library was prepared. TCRdb called the PCR reads again in MiXCR, with one record for every CDR3 protein. Altogether about 420,000 distinct CDR3 sequences are present, 16% being singletons, with the ten largest covering around 28%. V lost 1 base and J lost 0, with 6 bases in between. The CDR3 spans 14 residues. Germline CDR1 DFQATT, CDR2 SNEGSKA (reference sequence). The clonotype originates from a boy less than two years old who had a stem cell transplant for Wiskott-Aldrich syndrome, so the T cells may come from the graft donor. The V gene is TRBV20-1, the J gene TRBJ2-2; D not resolved. The starting material was PBMCs, mostly from graft donor cells, obtained 360 days after TCRalphabeta/CD19-depleted stem cell transplant. The CDR3 bases are TGCAGTGCTAGAGTCGGCACGAACACCGGGGAGCTGTTTTTT. Translating gives CSARVGTNTGELFF.